This TCR beta chain was sequenced in a study of blood T cell repertoires in COVID-19. Background on the study: Italy, Spain and the United States were the sources of the convalescent and acute COVID-19 samples. T cells, B-cell-depleted T cells, or PBMCs provided the cDNA or gDNA that served as material.

Per germline, CDR1 SNHLY and CDR2 FYNNEI. The CDR3 sequence is 14 residues long. With 5 bases removed from V and 8 bases from J, the gap between germline ends came to 18 bases. Methods used by the authors: Scientists estimated how many nucleated cells there were by amplifying reference gene primers. Using immunoSEQ multiplex PCR, the repertoire was profiled, and TCRdb retains in-frame clones only, with some absent. V and J calls and clone size are copied from that table; D and trimming were computed from the DNA. The sample yields roughly 130,000 clones, roughly 75% seen once. The receptor's source is a man aged 55 to 69 with active or convalescent COVID-19. J is TRBJ1-1 and V is TRBV2, with D tentatively TRBD1 (6 bases). The sequenced material came from peripheral blood. CDR3 sequence: CASSRLIAGVEAFF. The CDR3 DNA is TGTGCCAGCAGTAGGTTGATAGCAGGGGTGGAAGCTTTCTTT.